This T cell receptor (beta chain) stems from a study of T-cell reconstitution after alpha-beta-depleted transplantation in children. Findings of the study overall: The main origin of T-cell counts and diversity one year after transplant was newly produced T cells. Surviving recipient T cells and thymic progenitors produced the high day-60 TCRbeta diversity seen in some patients.

Molecular barcoding with unique molecular identifiers was used for the TCRbeta library. In TCRdb, the PCR reads were re-called with MiXCR into one record per CDR3 protein. The repertoire consists of 900,000 or so distinct CDR3 sequences, with 15% to 20% occurring once and the leading ten covering around 4.5%. This clonotype was seen a handful of times. The antigen is not known. The V and J ends lost 7 bases and 2 bases respectively, with 6 bases between them. Germline V gene lookup returns CDR1 MGHDK and CDR2 SYGVNS. CDR3 size: 12 residues. This TCR was recovered from a male patient between 5 and 17 years old who had a stem cell transplant for acute lymphoblastic leukemia, so the T cells may come from the graft donor. This specimen was PBMCs, mostly from graft donor cells, taken 360 days after TCRalphabeta/CD19-depleted stem cell transplant. The V call is TRBV25-1, the J call TRBJ1-5; D gene unclear. Here the CDR3 DNA reads TGTGCCAGCAATAGTGGCAATCAGCCCCAGCATTTT. Protein: CASNSGNQPQHF.